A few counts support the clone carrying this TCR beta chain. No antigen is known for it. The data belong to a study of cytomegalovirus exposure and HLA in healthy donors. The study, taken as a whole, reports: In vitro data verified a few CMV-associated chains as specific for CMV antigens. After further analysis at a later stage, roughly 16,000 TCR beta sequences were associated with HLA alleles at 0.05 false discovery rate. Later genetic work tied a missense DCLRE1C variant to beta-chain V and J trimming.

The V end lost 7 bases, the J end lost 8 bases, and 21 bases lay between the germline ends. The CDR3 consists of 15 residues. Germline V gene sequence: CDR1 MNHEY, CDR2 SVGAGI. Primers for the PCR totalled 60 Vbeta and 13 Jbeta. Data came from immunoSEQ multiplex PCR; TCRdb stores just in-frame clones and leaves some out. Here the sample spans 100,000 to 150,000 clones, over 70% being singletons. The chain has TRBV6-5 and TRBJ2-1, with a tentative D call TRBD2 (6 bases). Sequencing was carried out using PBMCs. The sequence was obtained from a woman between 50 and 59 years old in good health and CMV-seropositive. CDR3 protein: CASTRVWNGGDEQFF. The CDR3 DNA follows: TGTGCCAGCACCCGGGTCTGGAACGGAGGGGATGAGCAGTTCTTC.